Below, 4 T cell receptor beta chains from the same sample are listed, as sequenced in a study of shared clonotypes between healthy human individuals. Data came from immunoSEQ multiplex PCR; TCRdb stores just in-frame clones and leaves some out. The sample carries around 650,000 clones, 95% to 97% recorded once. CD45RO-negative CD8 cells positively selected for CCR7 made up the naive population, which excluded terminally differentiated effector memory CD45RA+ cells. Sequenced: naive CD8+ T cells sorted from blood. The receptors here all came from a woman younger than 45 in good health.

CDR3 in DNA: TGTGCCAGCAGCTTCGGGGGGAGGGCTGAAGCTTTCTTT. Its protein product is CASSFGGRAEAFF. This chain joins TRBV11-2 and TRBJ1-1, with D possibly being TRBD1 (5 bases). The germline V gene encodes CDR1 SGHAT and CDR2 FQNNGV. V was pared by 3 bases and J by 6 bases, with 11 bases between. The CDR3 is 13 residues long.

The chain combines TRBV6-4 with TRBJ2-7; tentatively, D is TRBD2 (6 bases). The CDR3 is 18 amino acids. Looked up from germline, CDR1 is MRHNA and CDR2 is SNTAGT. Between the trimmed V and J ends, which lost 6 bases and 5 bases, there was a span of 29 bases. Here the CDR3 reads CASRELGEDGGRTDEQYF. The CDR3 DNA follows: TGTGCCAGCAGGGAACTGGGGGAGGACGGGGGACGCACCGACGAGCAGTACTTC.

The chain joins TRBV27 to TRBJ1-2; the D gene is possibly TRBD1 (6 bases). Germline CDR1 is MNHEY and CDR2 is SMNVEV (reference sequence). V lost 10 bases and J lost 6, with 12 bases in between. The CDR3 runs 11 residues. The CDR3 nucleotides are TGTGCCATCCGGACAGCTCATGGCTACACCTTC. Its protein product is CAIRTAHGYTF.

The CDR3 sequence: CASSLTEETQYF. In DNA form, the CDR3 reads TGTGCCAGCAGCTTGACAGAAGAGACCCAGTACTTC. The J gene is TRBJ2-5, the V gene TRBV5-6; D remains ambiguous. The CDR3 sequence is 12 residues long. V lost 1 base and J 3 bases, leaving 4 bases between the germline ends. Germline loops: CDR1 SGHDT, CDR2 YYEEEE.